The rows below give T cell receptor beta chains drawn from one sample of a study of shared clonotypes between healthy human individuals. The table came from immunoSEQ multiplex PCR; TCRdb's copy has only in-frame clones and leaves some out. Among about 1.1 million clones, about 80% were seen once, and the ten largest hold 0.5% to 0.65%. Sequencing input: memory CD4+ T cells from PBMCs. Receptors were obtained from a young man in good health. Some clones in this sample may be carry-over from other donors' samples. CDR3s include the opening cysteine and the closing phenylalanine or tryptophan. D genes are given only for firm matches. Clone sizes are given selectively: once, few, many, or a class where the clone is expanded.

>TRBD1|TRBV6-1|TRBJ1-1|NA
TGTGCCAGCAATACAGGGGAGCTGGGGAACACTGAAGCTTTCTTT
CASNTGELGNTEAFF
>NA|TRBV29-1|TRBJ2-5|many
TGCAGCACCGCCACAGGGACCGGAGAGACCCAGTACTTC
CSTATGTGETQYF
>NA|TRBV7-3|TRBJ2-2|NA
TGTGCCAGCAGCTTATTTGAATCCGGGGAGCTGTTTTTT
CASSLFESGELFF
>TRBD1|TRBV6-5|TRBJ2-1|NA
TGTGCCAGCAGCCTCCGGGACAGCAACTACAATGAGCAGTTCTTC
CASSLRDSNYNEQFF
>NA|TRBV18|TRBJ2-1|many
TGTGCCAGCTCACGAGAGGTGGTTGATGAGCAGTTCTTC
CASSREVVDEQFF
>NA|TRBV4-2|TRBJ1-5|few
TGTGCCAGCAGCCAAGCCCCGGGTCAGCCCCAGCATTTT
CASSQAPGQPQHF
>NA|TRBV5-6|TRBJ2-7|NA
TGTGCCAGCAGCGTAGTGGTCCACGAGCAGTACTTC
CASSVVVHEQYF
>NA|TRBV28|TRBJ1-2|once
TGTGCCAGCAGTAGGACAGAGAACTATGGCTACACCTTC
CASSRTENYGYTF
>NA|TRBV10-3|TRBJ2-7|NA
TGTGCCATCAGTGCTACAAAGGATGCCTTGGGATACGAGCAGTACTTC
CAISATKDALGYEQYF
>NA|TRBV11-3|TRBJ1-2|NA
TGTGCCAGCAGCCTATCTGGCGGCTATGGCTACACCTTC
CASSLSGGYGYTF
>NA|TRBV7-9|TRBJ2-6|NA
TGTGCCAGCAGCCCGGGACGGAGCTCTGGGGCCAACGTCCTGACTTTC
CASSPGRSSGANVLTF
>TRBD1|TRBV7-9|TRBJ1-4|many
TGTGCCAGCAGCTTAAGTTTGCCGGGACAGATGGGTGAAAAACTGTTTTTT
CASSLSLPGQMGEKLFF
>NA|TRBV30|TRBJ2-1|many
TGTGCCTGGAGTGTTTCTTATGAGCAGTTCTTC
CAWSVSYEQFF
>TRBD2|TRBV28|TRBJ2-1|NA
TGTGCCAGCAGTTCGCTAGCGGGAGGGATCAATGAGCAGTTCTTC
CASSSLAGGINEQFF
>TRBD1|TRBV15|TRBJ1-4|few
TGTGCCACCAGCAGAGCTAACAGGGGGAAACTGTTTTTT
CATSRANRGKLFF
>TRBD2|TRBV19|TRBJ2-1|NA
TGTGCCAGTAGTATAGCTAGCGGGAGGGCCGAGCAGTTCTTC
CASSIASGRAEQFF
>NA|TRBV11-2|TRBJ2-7|NA
TGTGCCAGCAGCTCCCTAGTGAGGACCTACGAGCAGTACTTC
CASSSLVRTYEQYF
>NA|TRBV28|TRBJ1-2|many
TGTGCCACCCGAAACGACCTAACCGGAGTCTATGGCTACACCTTC
CATRNDLTGVYGYTF
>TRBD1|TRBV29-1|TRBJ2-3|NA
TGCAGCGTTACCAAACAGGGGGATGGCACAGATACGCAGTATTTT
CSVTKQGDGTDTQYF
>TRBD1|TRBV7-2|TRBJ2-3|NA
TGTGCCAGCAGCTTAGGGGGGACAGGGGAAGATACGCAGTATTTT
CASSLGGTGEDTQYF
>TRBD2|TRBV28|TRBJ2-3|NA
TGTGCCAGCAGCAATAGCGGGAGTTCAGGGACAGATACGCAGTATTTT
CASSNSGSSGTDTQYF
>NA|TRBV7-8|TRBJ2-3|NA
TGTGCCAGCAGCTTAGATCTGCGCGGCACAGATACGCAGTATTTT
CASSLDLRGTDTQYF
>TRBD1|TRBV15|TRBJ2-3|NA
TGTGCCACCAGCAGATCAGGGGGAACTTTGACAGATACGCAGTATTTT
CATSRSGGTLTDTQYF
>NA|TRBV28|TRBJ2-3|NA
TGTGCCAGCAGTTTGAGAGGGGGTGGCACAGATACGCAGTATTTT
CASSLRGGGTDTQYF
>NA|TRBV5-1|TRBJ2-1|NA
TGCGCCAGCAGCTTTGGCTTCGCCTACAATGAGCAGTTCTTC
CASSFGFAYNEQFF
>NA|TRBV7-2|TRBJ2-7|NA
TGTGCCAGCAGCCGACGGGACGGAGTCTACGAGCAGTACTTC
CASSRRDGVYEQYF
>NA|TRBV27|TRBJ2-3|NA
TGTGCCAGCACCCGGCACAGGGAGGCTATCGCAGATACGCAGTATTTT
CASTRHREAIADTQYF
>NA|TRBV5-4|TRBJ1-1|NA
TGTGCCAGCAGCTTGGTACAGGGTTTTGACACTGAAGCTTTCTTT
CASSLVQGFDTEAFF
>TRBD2|TRBV9|TRBJ2-1|NA
TGTGCCAGCAGCGCCGTGACTAGCGGGTTCTACAATGAGCAGTTCTTC
CASSAVTSGFYNEQFF
>TRBD1|TRBV28|TRBJ1-2|NA
TGTGCCAGCAGTTTACCCGGACAGGGGTATGGCTACACCTTC
CASSLPGQGYGYTF
>TRBD1|TRBV19|TRBJ1-5|NA
TGTGCCAGTAGTAACCCGGGACAGGGGGCGTTCGGGCAGCCCCAGCATTTT
CASSNPGQGAFGQPQHF
>NA|TRBV28|TRBJ1-2|NA
TGTGCCAGCAGTCCAGACAGGAACTATGGCTACACCTTC
CASSPDRNYGYTF
>TRBD1|TRBV4-2|TRBJ2-7|few
TGTGCCAGCAGCCAAGTATGGTCCCGGGACAGTTCCTACGAGCAGTACTTC
CASSQVWSRDSSYEQYF
>TRBD2|TRBV5-1|TRBJ2-1|few
TGCGCCAGCCCCCCCCCGGGGGAGGGATCCTACAATGAGCAGTTCTTC
CASPPPGEGSYNEQFF
>NA|TRBV13|TRBJ1-4|NA
TGTGCCAGCAGCCCCAGGGGTTCTCGGGAAAAACTGTTTTTT
CASSPRGSREKLFF
>NA|TRBV28|TRBJ1-5|NA
TGTGCCAGCACGGGGAATAGCAATCAGCCCCAGCATTTT
CASTGNSNQPQHF
>TRBD2|TRBV25-1|TRBJ2-1|NA
TGTGCCAGCAGTGAGTTGGCTAGCGGACTACAAAGTGAGCAGTTCTTC
CASSELASGLQSEQFF
>NA|TRBV18|TRBJ1-1|NA
TGTGCCAGCTCACCGGAGCTGAACACTGAAGCTTTCTTT
CASSPELNTEAFF
>NA|TRBV28|TRBJ1-3|NA
TGTGCCAGCAGTTTAAGGTCGGCAGGTGGAAACACCATATATTTT
CASSLRSAGGNTIYF
>TRBD2|TRBV4-2|TRBJ2-3|once
TGTGCCAGCAGCCAAGAACTTCTGACTAGCGGAGGGGGGGCAGATACGCAGTATTTT
CASSQELLTSGGGADTQYF
>TRBD2|TRBV6-4|TRBJ2-1|NA
TGTGCCAGCAGTGACTCGAGGACTAGCGGGAGGGCGCAGTTCTTC
CASSDSRTSGRAQFF
>NA|TRBV6-6|TRBJ2-3|NA
TGTGCCAGCAGGGCGACTGGTACGCAGTATTTT
CASRATGTQYF
>NA|TRBV18|TRBJ1-3|NA
TGTGCCAGCTCGGACAGACGAAGCTCTGGAAACACCATATATTTT
CASSDRRSSGNTIYF
>NA|TRBV7-2|TRBJ2-3|NA
TGTGCCAGCAGCACGACTAGAACAGATACGCAGTATTTT
CASSTTRTDTQYF
>TRBD2|TRBV18|TRBJ2-7|NA
TGTGCCAGCTCACCTACTAGCGTCTACGAGCGGCAGTACTTC
CASSPTSVYERQYF
>NA|TRBV28|TRBJ1-1|NA
TGTGCCAGCCTGAGTGGAACTGAAGCTTTCTTT
CASLSGTEAFF
>NA|TRBV18|TRBJ2-3|NA
TGTGCCAGCTCACCCCCCGGGCGGGATACGCAGTATTTT
CASSPPGRDTQYF
>TRBD1|TRBV6-4|TRBJ2-6|NA
TGTGCCAGCAGTCGAGGGACAGCCGCCTCTGGGGCCAACGTCCTGACTTTC
CASSRGTAASGANVLTF
>TRBD1|TRBV5-5|TRBJ2-5|NA
TGTGCCAGCAGCTTGTTTTGGGACAGAGCCTTTCTACAAGAGACCCAGTACTTC
CASSLFWDRAFLQETQYF
>NA|TRBV19|TRBJ2-5|NA
TGTGCCAGTACATACGGGTCGCAGCCTCAAGAGACCCAGTACTTC
CASTYGSQPQETQYF
>NA|TRBV19|TRBJ2-7|NA
TGTGCCAGTAGTTCCACCGGGGACGAGCAGTACTTC
CASSSTGDEQYF
>TRBD2|TRBV19|TRBJ2-7|NA
TGTGCCAGTAGTATGATCAGAGCGGGAGGGTACGAGCAGTACTTC
CASSMIRAGGYEQYF
>NA|TRBV19|TRBJ1-4|NA
TGTGCCAGTAGTACCCGGGACCACGGTGGAGAAAAACTGTTTTTT
CASSTRDHGGEKLFF
>NA|TRBV7-3|TRBJ2-3|once
TGTGCCAGCAGCCCAGGAAGTTTAGATACGCAGTATTTT
CASSPGSLDTQYF
>TRBD2|TRBV4-3|TRBJ2-2|few
TGCGCCAGCCGGGGGTCTGCGGGAGTTCCCGGGGAGCTGTTTTTT
CASRGSAGVPGELFF
>TRBD1|TRBV27|TRBJ1-1|NA
TGTGCCAGCAGCCCCGGGACAGGGATTTTGAACACTGAAGCTTTCTTT
CASSPGTGILNTEAFF
>NA|TRBV5-1|TRBJ2-1|NA
TGCGCCAGCAGCTTGGGGTCAGGGGGGAATGAGCAGTTCTTC
CASSLGSGGNEQFF
>NA|TRBV7-6|TRBJ2-7|NA
TGTGCCAGCAGCCCCCCGTGGGTCAACGAGCAGTACTTC
CASSPPWVNEQYF
>TRBD2|TRBV10-1|TRBJ2-5|few
TGCGCCAGCAGTCCGGGACTAGCGGGAGGGCTAAAGACCCAGTACTTC
CASSPGLAGGLKTQYF
>NA|TRBV7-3|TRBJ2-1|NA
TGTGCCAGCAGCTCCGGGGGTAGCGGCGATGAGCAGTTCTTC
CASSSGGSGDEQFF